This is a list of T cell receptor beta chains from one sample in a study of blood T cell repertoires in COVID-19. The protocol was immunoSEQ multiplex PCR, while the TCRdb copy is restricted to in-frame clones and leaves out a portion. The sample has some 140,000 clones; around 80% are singletons. The sequenced sample consisted of peripheral blood. The receptor source for this set is a man older than 75 with acute or convalescent COVID-19. Each CDR3 is given with its conserved first and last residue. Each record gives: D gene, V gene, clone size, J gene, CDR3 DNA, CDR3 protein. A D gene is named only where the DNA matches it firmly. Where a row states a size, it is once, few, many or the class of an expanded clone; other rows omit it.

D: TRBD1; V: TRBV24-1; size: NA; J: TRBJ2-1; DNA: TGTGCCACCAGTGGGACAGGGGCAGGGAATGAGCAGTTCTTC; CDR3: CATSGTGAGNEQFF
D: TRBD2; V: TRBV5-4; size: NA; J: TRBJ2-3; DNA: TGTGCCAGCAGCTTGGCAGGGAGGGTGACAGATACGCAGTATTTT; CDR3: CASSLAGRVTDTQYF
D: NA; V: TRBV2; size: NA; J: TRBJ2-2; DNA: TGTGCCAGCAGTGAAATGGGGACAATCCGCGGCACCGGGGAGCTGTTTTTT; CDR3: CASSEMGTIRGTGELFF
D: TRBD2; V: TRBV7-3; size: NA; J: TRBJ2-3; DNA: TGTGCCAGCAGCTCCTTAGCGGGGATTAGCACAGATACGCAGTATTTT; CDR3: CASSSLAGISTDTQYF
D: NA; V: TRBV4-3; size: NA; J: TRBJ1-4; DNA: TGCGCCAGCAGCCAAGATGGGCGCGGGGAACTGTTTTTT; CDR3: CASSQDGRGELFF
D: NA; V: TRBV5-5; size: once; J: TRBJ1-2; DNA: TGTGCCAGCAGCATGCCGGACAGAAACTATGGCTACACCTTC; CDR3: CASSMPDRNYGYTF
D: NA; V: TRBV15; size: NA; J: TRBJ1-2; DNA: TGTGCCACCAGCGGGGGAAGAGACAGGACCTATGGCTACACCTTC; CDR3: CATSGGRDRTYGYTF
D: NA; V: TRBV7-3; size: NA; J: TRBJ2-3; DNA: TGTGCCAGCAGCTTAGAGGGGGTTACCACAGATACGCAGTATTTT; CDR3: CASSLEGVTTDTQYF
D: NA; V: TRBV5-5; size: NA; J: TRBJ1-5; DNA: TGTGCCAGCAGCTTGGGAGGGAATAGCAATCAGCCCCAGCATTTT; CDR3: CASSLGGNSNQPQHF
D: TRBD2; V: TRBV15; size: NA; J: TRBJ2-7; DNA: TGTGCCACCAGCAGGGAACCGACTAGCGGGGGTAATCTACAGTACTTC; CDR3: CATSREPTSGGNLQYF
D: NA; V: TRBV6-6; size: NA; J: TRBJ1-2; DNA: TGTGCCAGCACCCCAGGGACGCAGGGGAGTTTCTATGGCTACACCTTC; CDR3: CASTPGTQGSFYGYTF
D: TRBD2; V: TRBV5-1; size: NA; J: TRBJ2-3; DNA: TGCGCCAGCAGTCCAACTAGCGATACAGATACGCAGTATTTT; CDR3: CASSPTSDTDTQYF
D: NA; V: TRBV5-1; size: NA; J: TRBJ2-2; DNA: TGCGCCAGCAGCGTTGACGGGGGGCAGAACACCGGGGAGCTGTTTTTT; CDR3: CASSVDGGQNTGELFF
D: NA; V: TRBV7-2; size: NA; J: TRBJ1-1; DNA: TGTGCCAGCACCCCCCTACAGGACACTGAAGCTTTCTTT; CDR3: CASTPLQDTEAFF
D: TRBD2; V: TRBV24-1; size: NA; J: TRBJ2-1; DNA: TGTGCCACCAGTGATGGGACTAGGGGCTCCTACAATGAGCAGTTCTTC; CDR3: CATSDGTRGSYNEQFF
D: NA; V: TRBV2; size: NA; J: TRBJ1-5; DNA: TGTGCCAGCAGTATTCCGGGACAACGTCAGCCCCAGCATTTT; CDR3: CASSIPGQRQPQHF
D: NA; V: TRBV4-3; size: NA; J: TRBJ2-7; DNA: TGCGCCAGCAGCCAAACCTCTAAGAGCTCCTACGAGCAGTACTTC; CDR3: CASSQTSKSSYEQYF
D: NA; V: TRBV21-1; size: once; J: TRBJ2-7; DNA: TGTGCCAGCAGCAATCGCACGCCGGGACAGGGATACGAGCAGTACTTC; CDR3: CASSNRTPGQGYEQYF
D: TRBD1; V: TRBV18; size: NA; J: TRBJ2-3; DNA: TGTGCCAGCTCACCGACAGGGGGCCCAGATACGCAGTATTTT; CDR3: CASSPTGGPDTQYF
D: NA; V: TRBV18; size: NA; J: TRBJ1-3; DNA: TGTGCCAGCTCACAACCGGGACTCAGCTCTGGAAACACCATATATTTT; CDR3: CASSQPGLSSGNTIYF
D: NA; V: TRBV27; size: NA; J: TRBJ2-5; DNA: TGTGCCAGCTCAAAGCACCAAGAGACCCAGTACTTC; CDR3: CASSKHQETQYF
D: NA; V: TRBV6-5; size: NA; J: TRBJ1-1; DNA: TGTGCCAGCAGTTACGACCCCCAAGGCGCGGTCGCTGAAGCTTTCTTT; CDR3: CASSYDPQGAVAEAFF
D: NA; V: TRBV6-2/TRBV6-3; size: few; J: TRBJ1-5; DNA: TGTGCCAGCAGTTTCCACAGGGATGCGGGCAATCAGCCCCAGCATTTT; CDR3: CASSFHRDAGNQPQHF
D: TRBD1; V: TRBV20-1; size: NA; J: TRBJ1-1; DNA: TGTCGACAGGGGATGAACACTGAAGCTTTCTTT; CDR3: CRQGMNTEAFF
D: NA; V: TRBV7-8; size: once; J: TRBJ1-2; DNA: TGTGCCAGCAGCTTAGATAGTGCTCCATCTGGCTACACCTTC; CDR3: CASSLDSAPSGYTF
D: TRBD1; V: TRBV12-3/TRBV12-4; size: NA; J: TRBJ1-1; DNA: TGTGCCAGCAGCTTCGACAGGGTGACTGAAGCTTTCTTT; CDR3: CASSFDRVTEAFF
D: NA; V: TRBV24-1; size: few; J: TRBJ2-5; DNA: TGTGCCACCAGTGATTATGGAGGTTCTCAAGAGACCCAGTACTTC; CDR3: CATSDYGGSQETQYF
D: TRBD1; V: TRBV24-1; size: NA; J: TRBJ2-3; DNA: TGTGCCACCAAACCGGGACAGGGGCGGACAGATACGCAGTATTTT; CDR3: CATKPGQGRTDTQYF
D: NA; V: TRBV3-1/TRBV3-2; size: NA; J: TRBJ2-7; DNA: TGTGCCAGCAGCCAAGGGAGGTGGGAGCAGTACTTC; CDR3: CASSQGRWEQYF
D: NA; V: TRBV7-8; size: NA; J: TRBJ2-5; DNA: TGTGCCACAGACGTCGGGGAGACCCAGTACTTC; CDR3: CATDVGETQYF
D: NA; V: TRBV28; size: NA; J: TRBJ2-7; DNA: TGTGCCAGCAGTTTCTTAGGACAGAGGACCTACGAGCAGTACTTC; CDR3: CASSFLGQRTYEQYF
D: TRBD1; V: TRBV10-3; size: NA; J: TRBJ2-7; DNA: TGTGCCATCAGTGAGTCGACTAGGACAGGGACGAACGAGCAGTACTTC; CDR3: CAISESTRTGTNEQYF
D: NA; V: TRBV9; size: once; J: TRBJ1-2; DNA: TGTGCCAGCAGCGAGAGTCCCCTGCGGGGGAAAGGCTACACCTTC; CDR3: CASSESPLRGKGYTF
D: NA; V: TRBV9; size: NA; J: TRBJ2-3; DNA: TGTGCCAGCAGCGTAGCGGTGGGAGCAGATACGCAGTATTTT; CDR3: CASSVAVGADTQYF
D: NA; V: TRBV3-1/TRBV3-2; size: many; J: TRBJ1-2; DNA: TGTGCCAGCAGTCGCAGTAACTATGGCTACACCTTC; CDR3: CASSRSNYGYTF
D: NA; V: TRBV9; size: NA; J: TRBJ1-1; DNA: TGTGCCAGCAGCACAGGGATCGCGAACACTGAAGCTTTCTTT; CDR3: CASSTGIANTEAFF
D: TRBD1; V: TRBV19; size: few; J: TRBJ1-1; DNA: TGTGCCAGTAGTATACAGGGGGCGATCGGTCCCGAAGCTTTCTTT; CDR3: CASSIQGAIGPEAFF
D: TRBD2; V: TRBV5-1; size: NA; J: TRBJ2-1; DNA: TGCGCCAGCTACGACGGGGGGAACAATGAGCAGTTCTTC; CDR3: CASYDGGNNEQFF
D: NA; V: TRBV28; size: NA; J: TRBJ1-5; DNA: TGTGCCAGCAGTCGGACAACGAGCAATCAGCCCCAGCATTTT; CDR3: CASSRTTSNQPQHF
D: NA; V: TRBV7-9; size: NA; J: TRBJ2-3; DNA: TGTGCCAGCAGGGGGGCGGGCAACACAGATGGTACGCAGTATTTT; CDR3: CASRGAGNTDGTQYF
D: TRBD2; V: TRBV7-3; size: NA; J: TRBJ2-3; DNA: TGTGCCAGCAGCCTAGCGGGGGCCACAGATACGCAGTATTTT; CDR3: CASSLAGATDTQYF
D: NA; V: TRBV5-8; size: NA; J: TRBJ1-5; DNA: TGTGCCAGCAGCTTGTTCGGTCAGCCCCAGCATTTT; CDR3: CASSLFGQPQHF
D: NA; V: TRBV7-3; size: few; J: TRBJ2-2; DNA: TGTGCCAGCTCGACGGCGGTTAACACCGGGGAGCTGTTTTTT; CDR3: CASSTAVNTGELFF
D: NA; V: TRBV7-9; size: few; J: TRBJ2-1; DNA: TGTGCCAGCAGTACACAGGGGCGGGGTGAGCAGTTCTTC; CDR3: CASSTQGRGEQFF
D: TRBD2; V: TRBV30; size: few; J: TRBJ2-2; DNA: TGTGCCTGGGATAATAGCGGGGGCCCCACCGGGGAGCTGTTTTTT; CDR3: CAWDNSGGPTGELFF